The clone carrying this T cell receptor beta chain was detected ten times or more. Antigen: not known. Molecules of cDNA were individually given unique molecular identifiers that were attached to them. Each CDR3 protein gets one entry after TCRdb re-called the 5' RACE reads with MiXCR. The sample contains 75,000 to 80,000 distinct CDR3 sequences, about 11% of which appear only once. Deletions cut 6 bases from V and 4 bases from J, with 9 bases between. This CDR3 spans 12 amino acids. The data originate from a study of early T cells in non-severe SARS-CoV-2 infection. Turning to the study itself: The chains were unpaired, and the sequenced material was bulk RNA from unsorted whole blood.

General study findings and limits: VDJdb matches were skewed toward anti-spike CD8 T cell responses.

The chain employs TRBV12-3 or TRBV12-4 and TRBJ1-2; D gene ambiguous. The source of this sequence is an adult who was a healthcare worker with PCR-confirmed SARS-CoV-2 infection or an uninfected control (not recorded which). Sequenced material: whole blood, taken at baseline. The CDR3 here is CASSSHSYGYTF. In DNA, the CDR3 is TGTGCCAGCAGCTCCCATTCCTATGGCTACACCTTC.